This TCR beta chain was sequenced for a study of beta chain features in type 1 diabetes. Study-wide results and caveats: Junctions at VDJ sites from type 1 diabetes patients had fewer insertions and more deletions. In all four CD4+ subsets, TCRB CDR3 length was significantly, moderately reduced in type 1 diabetes.

All of the isolated RNA was reverse transcribed, so expressed TCRB transcripts were sequenced. Naive, central memory and regulatory T cell samples produced a mean of roughly 3.9 million reads. Clones were sequenced by immunoSEQ multiplex PCR, and TCRdb holds only the in-frame ones, with some missing. The sample lists roughly 500,000 clones; around 10% were seen once. The V gene's germline CDR1 is SQVTM and CDR2 ANQGSEA. The ends lost 5 bases at V and 7 bases at J; junction bases unmatched: 9. This CDR3 comprises 14 residues. This clone was observed a few times. The antigen remains undetermined. The sequenced sample consisted of naive CD4+ T cells from blood. The V gene is TRBV29-1, the J gene TRBJ1-4; 8 nucleotides align to TRBD1. This receptor was obtained from a woman aged 18-30 years in good health. The CDR3: CSVSSGTGGEKLFF. CDR3 DNA sequence: TGCAGCGTTTCATCTGGGACAGGAGGTGAAAAACTGTTTTTT.